The T cell receptor (beta chain) described here comes from a study of blood T cell repertoires in COVID-19. Study-level information: Samples representing acute and convalescent COVID-19 were sourced from the United States, Italy and Spain.

The protocol was immunoSEQ multiplex PCR, while the TCRdb copy is restricted to in-frame clones and leaves out a portion. The sample lists 250,000 to 300,000 clones, roughly nine tenths occurring once. While infection was still active, Seattle patients were enrolled and then followed longitudinally. In germline, CDR1 is SQVTM, CDR2 ANQGSEA. The CDR3 runs to 12 residues. V lost 4 bases to trimming and J lost 3 bases; unmatched junction nucleotides: 3. The receptor comes from a woman aged 30 to 39 with COVID-19, enrolled during active disease. Source material: peripheral blood. This chain links TRBV29-1 with TRBJ2-7; 7 nucleotides match TRBD1. The CDR3 protein is CSVGTGRYEQYF. The CDR3 DNA is TGCAGCGTTGGGACAGGCCGCTACGAGCAGTACTTC.